The 26 T cell receptor beta chains below all came from one sample that was sequenced in a study of molecular identifiers for immune sequencing clone quantification. TCRdb processed the PCR reads anew with MiXCR; each CDR3 protein has one entry. The sample has approximately 680,000 distinct CDR3 sequences, 25% seen once; the top ten hold 0.78%. The specimen was naive CD8+ T cells from blood, with Jurkat cell RNA spiked in. Subset: FACS-sorted CD8+CD4-CCR7+CD45RA+ naive T cells. The receptors were gathered from a human donor in good health. Some libraries in this study had Jurkat cell RNA spiked in.

The chain is built from TRBV23-1 and TRBJ1-1, with D perhaps matching TRBD1 (5 bases). Being an ORF, TRBV23-1 has a function that is uncertain. CDR3 length: 16 amino acids. Trimming removed 0 bases at V and 0 bases at J, with 11 bases between. In nucleotides, the CDR3 is TGCGCCAGCAGTCAATCGGGGGGGGAAATGAACACTGAAGCTTTCTTT. Protein: CASSQSGGEMNTEAFF.

The sample holds many counts of this clonotype. This chain uses TRBV7-9 with TRBJ2-4; perhaps D is TRBD1 or TRBD2 (5 bases each). Germline CDR1 is SEHNR and CDR2 is FQNEAQ (reference sequence). Trimming removed 1 base from V and 8 bases from J, with 12 bases in between. CDR3 length: 14 amino acids. CDR3 in DNA: TGTGCCAGCAGCTTAGGTATCGGGGCGGACATTCAGTACTTC. This sequence encodes CASSLGIGADIQYF.

The table lists this clonotype with a few counts. The chain carries TRBV20-1 and TRBJ2-3; D gene ambiguous. Germline V lookup: CDR1 DFQATT, CDR2 SNEGSKA (reference sequence). V lost 0 bases and J lost 2, with 12 bases in between. This CDR3 region has 15 residues. Written as DNA, the CDR3 is TGCAGTGCTAGAGATCGTCTAATCCCCACAGATACGCAGTATTTT. This codes for CSARDRLIPTDTQYF.

The genes are TRBV27 and TRBJ2-3; D may match TRBD1 or TRBD2 (5 bases each). Trimming removed 5 bases from V and 2 bases from J, with 17 bases in between. Germline V gene sequence: CDR1 MNHEY, CDR2 SMNVEV (reference sequence). CDR3 length: 16 residues. The CDR3 DNA reads TGTGCCAGCAGTCTAGTCCGGGACGGGATCACAGATACGCAGTATTTT. This translates into CASSLVRDGITDTQYF.

The J gene is TRBJ2-5, the V gene TRBV20-1, with D possibly TRBD1 on 6 matching bases. This CDR3 contains 14 residues. The V end lost 2 bases, the J end lost 5 bases, and 15 bases lay between the germline ends. Germline loops: CDR1 DFQATT, CDR2 SNEGSKA (reference sequence). In DNA form, the CDR3 reads TGCAGTGCTAGACTCCGGGACACCTGGGAGACCCAGTACTTC. It yields the protein CSARLRDTWETQYF.

The V gene is TRBV20-1, the J gene TRBJ2-7, with a tentative D call TRBD1 (5 bases). From germline, CDR1 is DFQATT and CDR2 SNEGSKA (reference sequence). V was clipped by 1 base and J by 4 bases, with 17 bases between them. The CDR3 totals 15 residues. Written as DNA, the CDR3 is TGCAGTGCTAGAGGAAGGGGTCAGATGACATACGAGCAGTACTTC. Its translation is CSARGRGQMTYEQYF.

Only a few counts were recorded for this clonotype. The gene calls are TRBV7-9 and TRBJ1-1; 7 nucleotides align to TRBD1. V lost 4 bases to trimming and J lost 3 bases; unmatched junction nucleotides: 8. This CDR3 has 15 amino acids. Looked up from germline, CDR1 is SEHNR and CDR2 is FQNEAQ (reference sequence). DNA for the CDR3: TGTGCCAGCAGCTCAACAGACAGGGTTGACACTGAAGCTTTCTTT. It yields the protein CASSSTDRVDTEAFF.

This clonotype has just a few counts. V gene TRBV4-3 combines with J gene TRBJ1-2, with D possibly TRBD1 on 6 matching bases. The V end was cut by 6 bases, the J end by 2 bases, with 19 bases between. The germline gives CDR1 LGHNA, CDR2 YSLEER. This CDR3 is built from 16 residues. This CDR3 is CASRRVGGETNYGYTF. CDR3 nucleotides: TGCGCCAGCAGACGAGTCGGGGGCGAGACAAACTATGGCTACACCTTC.

This clonotype was seen only a few times. The V gene is TRBV19, the J gene TRBJ1-2, with no clear D. The CDR3 sequence is 13 residues long. Germline lookup yields CDR1 LNHDA and CDR2 SQIVND (reference sequence). Trimming left V 10 bases short and J 5 bases short, with 17 bases between. The CDR3 region is CATSPAAGYGYTF. CDR3 sequence (DNA): TGTGCCACCTCCCCGGCCGCGGGTTATGGCTACACCTTC. Together with reference TRBV19 and TRBJ1-2, the CDR3 gives the full variable domain: DGGITQSPKYLFRKEGQNVTLSCEQNLNHDAMYWYRQDPGQGLRLIYYSQIVNDFQKGDIAEGYSVSREKKESFPLTVTSAQKNPTAFYLCATSPAAGYGYTFGSGTRLTVV.

In this sample, this clonotype turned up many times. The chain uses TRBV2 and TRBJ1-1; D uncertain. The V end was cut by 6 bases, the J end by 4 bases, with 15 bases between. CDR3 length equals 14 residues. Germline loops: CDR1 SNHLY, CDR2 FYNNEI. The CDR3 nucleotides read TGTGCCAGCAGGGCACAAGTTTTTGGCACTGAAGCTTTCTTT. This codes for CASRAQVFGTEAFF.

The table lists this clonotype with many counts. The V gene is TRBV3-1, the J gene TRBJ2-3, with TRBD2 as a possible D gene (6 bases). Germline CDR1 and CDR2: LGHDT and YNNKEL (reference sequence). The CDR3 loop spans 14 amino acids. V gave up 0 bases and J gave up 11 bases, with 15 bases separating them. CDR3 residues: CASSQEEPTGEQYF. CDR3 in DNA: TGTGCCAGCAGCCAAGAAGAACCCACGGGAGAGCAGTATTTT.

With regard to this clonotype: This sequence may be a read error, since a much larger clone differs from it by one base. The chain links TRBV6-2 or TRBV6-3 to TRBJ1-1; D not resolved. Trimming removed 11 bases from V and 5 bases from J, with 12 bases in between. Germline loops: CDR1 MNHEY, CDR2 SVGEGT. This CDR3 region has 11 residues. The CDR3 DNA reads TGTGCCCGCGCTGAAAGTACTGAAGCTTTCTTT. It specifies CARAESTEAFF.

On this clonotype itself: A junction end diverges from the germline sequence, so it may reflect a read error. The V gene is TRBV29-1, the J gene TRBJ2-3, with 14 bases fitting TRBD2. The CDR3 consists of 16 residues. Germline V lookup: CDR1 SQVTM, CDR2 ANQGSEA. DNA for the CDR3: TGCAGCGTCGAGGGACTAGCGGGGGTAAGCACAGCTACGCAGTATTTT. Amino acid sequence: CSVEGLAGVSTATQYF.

The genes are TRBV2 and TRBJ2-1; D assignment may be TRBD1 or TRBD2 (7 bases each). The CDR3 is 14 amino acids. Trimming removed 11 bases at V and 8 bases at J, with 22 bases between. CDR1 and CDR2 from the germline V gene are SNHLY and FYNNEI. CDR3 sequence (DNA): TGTGCCGGACACCAGGGGGGGGCTGGAGATGAGCAGTTCTTC. Residues: CAGHQGGAGDEQFF.

The sample holds many counts of this clonotype. The chain links TRBV3-1 to TRBJ2-5; 7 bases fit TRBD1. This CDR3 contains 14 residues. The ends lost 3 bases at V and 2 bases at J; junction bases unmatched: 3. CDR1 is LGHDT, CDR2 YNNKEL, per germline (reference sequence). CDR3 protein: CASSQGQTQETQYF. The CDR3 nucleotides read TGTGCCAGCAGCCAGGGACAGACACAAGAGACCCAGTACTTC.

Ten or more counts support this clonotype. The chain is built from TRBV5-6 and TRBJ2-7; 14 bases align to TRBD2. V dropped 4 bases and J dropped 7; count of bases not matched to a gene: 4. CDR1 and CDR2 (germline): SGHDT, YYEEEE. The CDR3 contains 14 residues. CDR3 nucleotides: TGTGCCAGCAGCCTAGGGACTAGCGGGAGTGAGCAGTACTTC. Its translation: CASSLGTSGSEQYF.

This clonotype has a count of ten or more. This rearrangement joins TRBV28 to TRBJ2-2; tentatively, D is TRBD1 (5 bases). Germline V gene data show CDR1 as MDHEN and CDR2 as SYDVKM. Trimming took 6 bases from V and 6 from J, leaving 14 bases between them. CDR3 length equals 14 residues. This chain's CDR3 is CASRSGFLAGELFF. CDR3 in DNA: TGTGCCAGCAGGTCAGGGTTTTTAGCCGGGGAGCTGTTTTTT.

Notes on this clonotype: This may arise from a read error, as a much more abundant clone is one base away. The chain has TRBV7-9 and TRBJ2-5; no reliable D call. The CDR3 runs 16 residues. Germline V gives CDR1 SEHNR, CDR2 FQNEAQ (reference sequence). The CDR3 is CASSLVVQTYQETQHF. CDR3 sequence (DNA): TGTGCCAGCAGCTTAGTTGTCCAGACATACCAAGAGACCCAGCACTTC.

Concerning this clonotype itself: One base away lies a much larger clone, so this may be a sequencing read error. This rearrangement joins TRBV3-1 to TRBJ2-2; the match to TRBD1 covers 7 bases. This CDR3 has 17 amino acids. Germline CDR1 LGHDT, CDR2 YNNKEL (reference sequence). Here the CDR3 DNA reads TGTGCCAGCAGCCAAGATGAACTGGGACAGAACACCTGGGAGCTGTTTTTT. This gives the protein CASSQDELGQNTWELFF.

This clonotype was found a few times. This chain links TRBV11-2 with TRBJ1-3; 10 nucleotides match TRBD1. The germline CDR1 and CDR2 sequences are SGHAT and FQNNGV. The CDR3 is 19 amino acids. V lost 5 bases to trimming and J lost 1 base; unmatched junction nucleotides: 14. The CDR3 reads CASSLYPSGTGVSGNTIYF. Here the CDR3 DNA reads TGTGCCAGCAGCCTCTACCCCTCCGGGACAGGGGTTTCTGGAAACACCATATATTTT.

This clonotype was picked up a small number of times. A much larger clonotype is one base distant, so this may be a read error. The gene calls are TRBV4-1 and TRBJ2-7; D is uncertain. Germline CDR1 and CDR2: MGHRA and YSYEKL. The CDR3 spans 15 residues. The CDR3 DNA follows: TGCGCCAGCAGCCACTATCGCGGAGACGGCTACGGGCAGTACTTC. Protein product: CASSHYRGDGYGQYF.

This clonotype was recorded at least ten times. V gene TRBV7-9 combines with J gene TRBJ2-3; D may be TRBD2 (6 bases). The CDR3 runs 15 residues. Between the trimmed V and J ends, which lost 7 bases and 0 bases, there was a span of 14 bases. In germline, CDR1 is SEHNR, CDR2 FQNEAQ (reference sequence). CDR3 protein: CASTSEGYSTDTQYF. CDR3 DNA sequence: TGTGCCAGCACCTCGGAGGGGTATAGCACAGATACGCAGTATTTT. Using reference TRBV7-9 and TRBJ2-3 for the parts outside the CDR3, the full variable domain is DTGVSQNPRHKITKRGQNVTFRCDPISEHNRLYWYRQTLGQGPEFLTYFQNEAQLEKSRLLSDRFSAERPKGSFSTLEIQRTEQGDSAMYLCASTSEGYSTDTQYFGPGTRLTVL.

This clonotype was detected ten times or more. This chain connects TRBV5-4 to TRBJ1-4, with 7 nucleotides matching TRBD1. The CDR3 is 14 residues long. J gave up 4 bases and V 4 bases, and 4 bases lay outside the gene matches. In germline, CDR1 is SGHNT, CDR2 YYREEE (reference sequence). The CDR3 loop is CASSPDRSNEKLFF. The CDR3 DNA is TGTGCCAGCAGCCCGGACAGGAGTAATGAAAAACTGTTTTTT.

The sample holds many counts of this clonotype. The gene calls are TRBV2 and TRBJ2-1; the D gene is possibly TRBD2 (6 bases). Trimming cost V 2 bases and J 1 base, with 12 bases left between them. CDR1 and CDR2 (germline): SNHLY, FYNNEI. The CDR3 is 16 amino acids. CDR3 region: CASSELVAVSYNEQFF. Here the CDR3 DNA reads TGTGCCAGCAGTGAATTGGTAGCGGTATCCTACAATGAGCAGTTCTTC.

V is TRBV11-2 and J is TRBJ2-7; TRBD1 is a possible D gene (5 bases). Trimming pared 4 bases from V and 0 bases from J, leaving 13 bases between. Germline V gives CDR1 SGHAT, CDR2 FQNNGV. This CDR3 region has 15 residues. CDR3 residues: CASSSGQVLSYEQYF. The CDR3, as DNA: TGTGCCAGCAGCTCTGGACAAGTCCTCTCCTACGAGCAGTACTTC.

The chain has TRBV6-5 and TRBJ1-1; D remains unclear. In germline, CDR1 is MNHEY, CDR2 SVGAGI. Trimming left V 6 bases short and J 1 base short, with 9 bases between. The CDR3 length is 13 residues. CDR3 in amino acids: CASSTAGNTEAFF. The DNA of the CDR3 is TGTGCCAGCAGCACCGCAGGGAACACTGAAGCTTTCTTT.